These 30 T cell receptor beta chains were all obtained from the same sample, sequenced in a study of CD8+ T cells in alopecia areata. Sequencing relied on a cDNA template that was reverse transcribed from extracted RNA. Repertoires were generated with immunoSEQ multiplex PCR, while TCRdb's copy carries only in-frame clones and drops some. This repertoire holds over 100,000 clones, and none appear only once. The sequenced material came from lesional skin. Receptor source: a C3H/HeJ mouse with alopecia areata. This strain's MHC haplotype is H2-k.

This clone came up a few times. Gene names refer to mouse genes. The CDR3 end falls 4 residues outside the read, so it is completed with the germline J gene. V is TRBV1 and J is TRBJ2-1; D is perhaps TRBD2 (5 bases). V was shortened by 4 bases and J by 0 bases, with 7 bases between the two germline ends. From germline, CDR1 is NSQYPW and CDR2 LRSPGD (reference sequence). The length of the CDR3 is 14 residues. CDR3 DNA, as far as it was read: TGCACCTGCAGTGAGGACTATAACTATGCT. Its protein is CTCSEDYNYA. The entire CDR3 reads CTCSEDYNYAEQFF.

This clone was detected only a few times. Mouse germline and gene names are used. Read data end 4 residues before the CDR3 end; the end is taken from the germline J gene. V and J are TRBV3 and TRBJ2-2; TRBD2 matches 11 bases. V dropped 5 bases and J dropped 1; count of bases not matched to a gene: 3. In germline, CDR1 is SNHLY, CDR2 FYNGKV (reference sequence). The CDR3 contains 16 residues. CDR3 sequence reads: CASSPDWGGNTGQLYF. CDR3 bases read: TGTGCCAGCAGCCCAGACTGGGGGGGAAACACCGGG.

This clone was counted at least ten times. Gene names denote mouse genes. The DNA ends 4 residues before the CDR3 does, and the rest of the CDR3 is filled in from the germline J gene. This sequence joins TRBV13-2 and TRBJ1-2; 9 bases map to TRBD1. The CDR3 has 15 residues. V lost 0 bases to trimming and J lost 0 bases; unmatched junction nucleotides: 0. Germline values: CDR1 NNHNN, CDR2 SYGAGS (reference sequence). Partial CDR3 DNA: TGTGCCAGCGGTGATGGGGACAGGGCAAACTCC. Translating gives CASGDGDRANS. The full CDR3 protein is CASGDGDRANSDYTF.

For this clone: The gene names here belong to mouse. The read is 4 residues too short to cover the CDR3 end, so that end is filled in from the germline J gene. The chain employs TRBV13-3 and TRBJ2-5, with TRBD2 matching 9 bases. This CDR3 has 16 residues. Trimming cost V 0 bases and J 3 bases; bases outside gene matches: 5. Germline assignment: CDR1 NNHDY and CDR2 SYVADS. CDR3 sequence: CASSDANWGAQDTQYF. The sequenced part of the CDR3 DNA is TGTGCCAGCAGTGATGCAAACTGGGGGGCTCAAGAC.

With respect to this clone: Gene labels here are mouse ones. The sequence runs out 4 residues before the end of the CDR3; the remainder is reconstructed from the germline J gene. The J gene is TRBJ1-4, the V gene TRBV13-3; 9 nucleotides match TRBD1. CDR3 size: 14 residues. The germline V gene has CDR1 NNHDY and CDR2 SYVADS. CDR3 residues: CASSGGQGFERLFF. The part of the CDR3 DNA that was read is TGTGCCAGCAGTGGCGGACAGGGGTTCGAA.

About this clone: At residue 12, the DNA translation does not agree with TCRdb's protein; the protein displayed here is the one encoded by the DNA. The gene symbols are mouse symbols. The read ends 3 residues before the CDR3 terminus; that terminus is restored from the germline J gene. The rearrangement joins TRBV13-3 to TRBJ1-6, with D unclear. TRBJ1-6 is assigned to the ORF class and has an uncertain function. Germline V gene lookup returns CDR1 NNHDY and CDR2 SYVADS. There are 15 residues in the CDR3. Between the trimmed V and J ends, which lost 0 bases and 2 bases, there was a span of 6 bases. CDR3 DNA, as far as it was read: TGTGCCAGCAGTGATGCAAACACCTATAATTCGCCC. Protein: CASSDANTYNSP. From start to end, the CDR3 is CASSDANTYNSPLYF.

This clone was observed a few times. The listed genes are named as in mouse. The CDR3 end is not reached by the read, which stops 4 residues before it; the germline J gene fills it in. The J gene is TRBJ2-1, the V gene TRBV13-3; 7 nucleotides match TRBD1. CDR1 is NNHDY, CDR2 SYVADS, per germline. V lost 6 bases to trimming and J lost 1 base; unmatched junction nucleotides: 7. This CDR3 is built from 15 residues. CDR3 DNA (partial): TGTGCCAGCACCGACCCGGGACAGAACTATGCT. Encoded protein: CASTDPGQNYA. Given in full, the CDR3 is CASTDPGQNYAEQFF.

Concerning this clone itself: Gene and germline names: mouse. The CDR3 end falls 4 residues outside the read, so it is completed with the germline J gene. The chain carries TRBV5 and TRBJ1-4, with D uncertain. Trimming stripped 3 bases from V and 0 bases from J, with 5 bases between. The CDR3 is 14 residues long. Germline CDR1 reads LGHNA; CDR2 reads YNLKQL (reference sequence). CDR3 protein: CASSQTISNERLFF. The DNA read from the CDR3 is TGTGCCAGCAGCCAGACAATTTCCAACGAA.

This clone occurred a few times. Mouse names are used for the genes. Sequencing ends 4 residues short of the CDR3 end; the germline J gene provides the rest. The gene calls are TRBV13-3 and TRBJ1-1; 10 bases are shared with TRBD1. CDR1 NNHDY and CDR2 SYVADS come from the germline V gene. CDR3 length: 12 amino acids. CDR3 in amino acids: CASSGQGPEVFF. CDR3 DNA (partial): TGTGCCAGCTCGGGACAGGGGCCA.

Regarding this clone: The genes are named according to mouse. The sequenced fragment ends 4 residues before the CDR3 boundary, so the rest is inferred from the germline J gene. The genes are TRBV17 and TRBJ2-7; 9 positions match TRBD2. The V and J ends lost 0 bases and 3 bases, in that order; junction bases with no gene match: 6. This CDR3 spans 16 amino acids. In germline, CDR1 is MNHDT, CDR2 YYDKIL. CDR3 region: CASSRDLGGALYEQYF. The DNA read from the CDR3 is TGTGCTAGCAGTAGAGATCTTGGGGGGGCGCTCTAT.

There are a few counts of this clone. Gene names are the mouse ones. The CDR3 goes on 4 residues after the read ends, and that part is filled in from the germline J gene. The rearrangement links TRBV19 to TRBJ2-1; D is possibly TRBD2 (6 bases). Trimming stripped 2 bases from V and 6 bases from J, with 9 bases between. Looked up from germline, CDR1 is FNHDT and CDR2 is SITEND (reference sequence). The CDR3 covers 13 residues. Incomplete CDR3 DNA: TGTGCCAGCAGTATTAGCTGGGGTGCT. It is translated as CASSISWGA. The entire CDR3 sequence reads CASSISWGAEQFF.

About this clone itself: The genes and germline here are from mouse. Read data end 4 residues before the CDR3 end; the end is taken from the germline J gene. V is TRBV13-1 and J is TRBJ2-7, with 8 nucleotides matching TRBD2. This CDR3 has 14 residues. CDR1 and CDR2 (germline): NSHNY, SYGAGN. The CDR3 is CASSDADWGYEQYF. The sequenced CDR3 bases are TGTGCCAGCAGTGATGCCGACTGGGGTTAT.

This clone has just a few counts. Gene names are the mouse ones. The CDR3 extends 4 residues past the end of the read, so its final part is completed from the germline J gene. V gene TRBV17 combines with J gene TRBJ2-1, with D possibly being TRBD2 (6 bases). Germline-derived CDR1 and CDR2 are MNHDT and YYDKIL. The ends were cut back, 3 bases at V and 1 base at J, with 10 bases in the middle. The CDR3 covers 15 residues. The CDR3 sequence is CASSSLGENYAEQFF. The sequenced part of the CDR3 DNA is TGTGCTAGCAGTAGTTTGGGGGAGAACTATGCT.

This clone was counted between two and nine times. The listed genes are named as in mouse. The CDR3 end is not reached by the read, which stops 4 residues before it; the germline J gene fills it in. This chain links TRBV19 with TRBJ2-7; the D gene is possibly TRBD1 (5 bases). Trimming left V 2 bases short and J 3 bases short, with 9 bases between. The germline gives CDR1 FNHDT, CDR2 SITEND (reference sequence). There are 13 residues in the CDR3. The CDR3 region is CASSIPGLYEQYF. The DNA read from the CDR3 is TGTGCCAGCAGTATCCCAGGGCTCTAT.

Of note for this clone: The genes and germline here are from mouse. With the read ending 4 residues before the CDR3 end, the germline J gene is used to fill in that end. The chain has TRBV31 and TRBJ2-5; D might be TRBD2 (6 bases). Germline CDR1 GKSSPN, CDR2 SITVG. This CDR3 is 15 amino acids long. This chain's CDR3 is CAWSLGLGRRDTQYF. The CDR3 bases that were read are TGTGCCTGGAGTCTAGGTCTGGGGAGGAGGGAC.

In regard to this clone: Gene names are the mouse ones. CDR3 sequence reads: CASSQGWDTQYF. The part of the CDR3 DNA that was read is TGTGCCAGCAGTCAGGGCTGGGAC. J is TRBJ2-5 and V is TRBV19; D may be TRBD1 (5 bases). From the germline J gene comes the end of the CDR3, since the read stops 4 residues before it. Germline CDR1 reads FNHDT; CDR2 reads SITEND (reference sequence). The CDR3 contains 12 residues.

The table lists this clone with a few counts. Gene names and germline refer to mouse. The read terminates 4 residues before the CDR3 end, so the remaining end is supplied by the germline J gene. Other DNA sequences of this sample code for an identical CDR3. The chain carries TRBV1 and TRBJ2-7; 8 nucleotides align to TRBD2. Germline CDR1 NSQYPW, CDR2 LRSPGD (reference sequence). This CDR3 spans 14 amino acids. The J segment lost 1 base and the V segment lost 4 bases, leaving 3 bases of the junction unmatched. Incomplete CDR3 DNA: TGCACCTGCAGTGGTACTGGGGGTTCCTAT. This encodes CTCSGTGGSY. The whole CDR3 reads CTCSGTGGSYEQYF. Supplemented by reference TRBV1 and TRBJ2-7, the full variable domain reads VTLLEQNPRWRLVPRGQAVNLRCILKNSQYPWMSWYQQDLQKQLQWLFTLRSPGDKEVKSLPGADYLATRVTDTELRLQVANMSQGRTLYCTCSGTGGSYEQYFGPGTRLTVL.

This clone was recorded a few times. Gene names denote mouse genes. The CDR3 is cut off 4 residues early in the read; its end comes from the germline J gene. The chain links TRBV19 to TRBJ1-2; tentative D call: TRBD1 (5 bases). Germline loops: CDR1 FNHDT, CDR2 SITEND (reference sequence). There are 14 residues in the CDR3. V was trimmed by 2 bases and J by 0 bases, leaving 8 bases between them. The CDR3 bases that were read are TGTGCCAGCAGTATGCACAGGTCAAACTCC. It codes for CASSMHRSNS. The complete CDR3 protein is CASSMHRSNSDYTF. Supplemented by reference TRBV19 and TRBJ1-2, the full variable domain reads GGIITQTPKFLIGQEGQKLTLKCQQNFNHDTMYWYRQDSGKGLRLIYYSITENDLQKGDLSEGYDASREKKSSFSLTVTSAQKNEMAVFLCASSMHRSNSDYTFGSGTRLLVI.

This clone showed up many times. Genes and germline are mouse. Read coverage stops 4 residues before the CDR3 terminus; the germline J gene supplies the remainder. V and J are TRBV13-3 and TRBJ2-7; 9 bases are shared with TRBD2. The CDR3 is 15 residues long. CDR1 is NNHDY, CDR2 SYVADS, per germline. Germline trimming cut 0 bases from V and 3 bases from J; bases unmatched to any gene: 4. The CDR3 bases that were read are TGTGCCAGCAGTGATGACCGGACTGGGGTCTAT. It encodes CASSDDRTGVY. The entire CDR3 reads CASSDDRTGVYEQYF.

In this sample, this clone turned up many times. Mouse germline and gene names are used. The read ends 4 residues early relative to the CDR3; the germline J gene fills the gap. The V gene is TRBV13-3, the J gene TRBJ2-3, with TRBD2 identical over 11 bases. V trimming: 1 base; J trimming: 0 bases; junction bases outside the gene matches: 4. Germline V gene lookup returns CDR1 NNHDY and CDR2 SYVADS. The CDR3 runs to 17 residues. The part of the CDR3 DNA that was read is TGTGCCAGCAGTGATCAACTGGGGGGGCGAAGTGCAGAA. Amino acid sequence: CASSDQLGGRSAE. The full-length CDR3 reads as CASSDQLGGRSAETLYF.

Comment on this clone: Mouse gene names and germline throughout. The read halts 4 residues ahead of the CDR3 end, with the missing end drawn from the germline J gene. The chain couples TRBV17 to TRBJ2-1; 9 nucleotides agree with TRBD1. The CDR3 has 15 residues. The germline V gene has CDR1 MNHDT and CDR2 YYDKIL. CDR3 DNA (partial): TGTGCTAGCAGTGTCCGCGGGACAGGGAGAGCT. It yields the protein CASSVRGTGRA. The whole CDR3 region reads CASSVRGTGRAEQFF. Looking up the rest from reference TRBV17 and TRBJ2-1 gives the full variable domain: DTTVKQNPRYKLARVGKPVNLICSQTMNHDTMYWYQKKPNQAPKLLLFYYDKILNREADTFEKFQSSRPNNSFCSLYIGSAGLEYSAMYLCASSVRGTGRAEQFFGPGTRLTVL.

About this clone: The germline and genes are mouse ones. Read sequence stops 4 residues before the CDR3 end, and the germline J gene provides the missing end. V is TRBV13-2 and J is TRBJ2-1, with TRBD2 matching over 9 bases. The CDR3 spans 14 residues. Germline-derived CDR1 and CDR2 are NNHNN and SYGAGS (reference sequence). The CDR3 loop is CASGEGDWAPEQFF. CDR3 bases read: TGTGCCAGCGGTGAAGGGGACTGGGCTCCT.

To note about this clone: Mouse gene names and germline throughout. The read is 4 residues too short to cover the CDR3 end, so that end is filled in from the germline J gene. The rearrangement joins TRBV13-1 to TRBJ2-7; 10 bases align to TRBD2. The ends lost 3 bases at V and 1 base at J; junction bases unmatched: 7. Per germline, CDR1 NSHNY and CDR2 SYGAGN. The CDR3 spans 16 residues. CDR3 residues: CASSGFWGGASYEQYF. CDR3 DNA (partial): TGTGCCAGCAGTGGGTTCTGGGGGGGCGCGTCCTAT.

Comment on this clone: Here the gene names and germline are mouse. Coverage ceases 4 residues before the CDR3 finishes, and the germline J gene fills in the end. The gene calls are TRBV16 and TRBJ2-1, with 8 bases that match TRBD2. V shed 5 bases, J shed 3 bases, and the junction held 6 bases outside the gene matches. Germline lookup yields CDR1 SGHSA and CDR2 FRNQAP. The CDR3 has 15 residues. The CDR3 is CASSPGWGVYAEQFF. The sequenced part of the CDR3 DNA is TGTGCAAGCAGCCCCGGCTGGGGGGTCTATGCT.

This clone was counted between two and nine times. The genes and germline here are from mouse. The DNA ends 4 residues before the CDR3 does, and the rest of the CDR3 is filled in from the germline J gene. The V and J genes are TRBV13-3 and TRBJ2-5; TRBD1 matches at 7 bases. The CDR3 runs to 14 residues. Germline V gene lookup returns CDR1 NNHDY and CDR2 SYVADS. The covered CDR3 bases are TGTGCCAGCAGTGGTTACAGGGGTAAAGAC. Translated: CASSGYRGKD. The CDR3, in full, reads CASSGYRGKDTQYF.

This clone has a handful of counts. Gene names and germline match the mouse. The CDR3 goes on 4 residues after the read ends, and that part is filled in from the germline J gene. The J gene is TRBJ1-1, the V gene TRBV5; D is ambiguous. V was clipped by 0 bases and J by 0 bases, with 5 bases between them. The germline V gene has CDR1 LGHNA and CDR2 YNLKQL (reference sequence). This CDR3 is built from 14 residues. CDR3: CASSQDNTNTEVFF. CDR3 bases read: TGTGCCAGCAGCCAAGACAACACAAACACA.

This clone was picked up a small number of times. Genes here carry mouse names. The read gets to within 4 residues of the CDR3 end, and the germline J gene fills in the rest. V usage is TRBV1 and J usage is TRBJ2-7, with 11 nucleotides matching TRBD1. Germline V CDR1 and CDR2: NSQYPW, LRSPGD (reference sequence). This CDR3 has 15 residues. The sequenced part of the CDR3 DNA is TGCACCTGCAGTGCTCCCCGGGACAGGGGGTAT. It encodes CTCSAPRDRGY. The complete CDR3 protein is CTCSAPRDRGYEQYF.

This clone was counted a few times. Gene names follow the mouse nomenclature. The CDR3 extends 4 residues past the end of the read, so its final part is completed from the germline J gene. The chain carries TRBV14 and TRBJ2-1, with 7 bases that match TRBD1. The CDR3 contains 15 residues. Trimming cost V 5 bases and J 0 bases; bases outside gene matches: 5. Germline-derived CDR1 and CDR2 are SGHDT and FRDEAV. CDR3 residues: CASSPDRSNYAEQFF. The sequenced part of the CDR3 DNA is TGTGCCAGCAGCCCGGACAGGTCTAACTATGCT.

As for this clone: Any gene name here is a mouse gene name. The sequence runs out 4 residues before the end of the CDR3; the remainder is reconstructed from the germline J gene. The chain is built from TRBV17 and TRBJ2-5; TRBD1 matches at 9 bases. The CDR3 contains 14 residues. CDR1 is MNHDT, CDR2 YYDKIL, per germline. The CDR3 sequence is CASSTGTGMDTQYF. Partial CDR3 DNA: TGTGCTAGCAGCACCGGGACAGGGATGGAC. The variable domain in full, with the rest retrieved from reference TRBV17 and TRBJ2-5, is DTTVKQNPRYKLARVGKPVNLICSQTMNHDTMYWYQKKPNQAPKLLLFYYDKILNREADTFEKFQSSRPNNSFCSLYIGSAGLEYSAMYLCASSTGTGMDTQYFGPGTRLLVL.

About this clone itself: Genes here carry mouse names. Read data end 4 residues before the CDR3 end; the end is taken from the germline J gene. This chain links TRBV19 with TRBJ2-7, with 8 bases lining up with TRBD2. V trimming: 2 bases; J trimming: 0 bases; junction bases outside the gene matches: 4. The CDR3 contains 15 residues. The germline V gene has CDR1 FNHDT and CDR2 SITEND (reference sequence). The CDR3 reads CASSISGLDSYEQYF. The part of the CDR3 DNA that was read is TGTGCCAGCAGTATTTCGGGACTGGACTCCTAT.